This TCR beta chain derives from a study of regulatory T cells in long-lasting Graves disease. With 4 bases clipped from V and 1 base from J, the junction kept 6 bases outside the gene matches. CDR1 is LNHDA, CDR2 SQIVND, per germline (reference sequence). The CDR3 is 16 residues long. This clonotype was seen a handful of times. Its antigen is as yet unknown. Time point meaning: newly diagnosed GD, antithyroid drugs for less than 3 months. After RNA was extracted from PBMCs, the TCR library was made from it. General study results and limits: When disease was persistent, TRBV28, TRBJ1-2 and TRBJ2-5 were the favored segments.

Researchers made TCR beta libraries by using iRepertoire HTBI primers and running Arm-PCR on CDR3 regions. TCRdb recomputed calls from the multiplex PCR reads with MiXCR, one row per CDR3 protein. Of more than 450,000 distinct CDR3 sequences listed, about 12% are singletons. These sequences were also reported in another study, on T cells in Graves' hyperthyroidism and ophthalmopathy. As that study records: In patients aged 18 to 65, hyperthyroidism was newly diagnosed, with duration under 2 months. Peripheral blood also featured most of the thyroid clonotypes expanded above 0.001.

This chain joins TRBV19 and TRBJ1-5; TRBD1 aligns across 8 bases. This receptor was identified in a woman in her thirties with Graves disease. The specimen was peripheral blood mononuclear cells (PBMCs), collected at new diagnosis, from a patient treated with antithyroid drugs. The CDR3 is CASSTRGRLSNQPQHF. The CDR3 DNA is TGTGCCAGTAGTACCAGGGGGCGATTAAGCAATCAGCCCCAGCATTTT.